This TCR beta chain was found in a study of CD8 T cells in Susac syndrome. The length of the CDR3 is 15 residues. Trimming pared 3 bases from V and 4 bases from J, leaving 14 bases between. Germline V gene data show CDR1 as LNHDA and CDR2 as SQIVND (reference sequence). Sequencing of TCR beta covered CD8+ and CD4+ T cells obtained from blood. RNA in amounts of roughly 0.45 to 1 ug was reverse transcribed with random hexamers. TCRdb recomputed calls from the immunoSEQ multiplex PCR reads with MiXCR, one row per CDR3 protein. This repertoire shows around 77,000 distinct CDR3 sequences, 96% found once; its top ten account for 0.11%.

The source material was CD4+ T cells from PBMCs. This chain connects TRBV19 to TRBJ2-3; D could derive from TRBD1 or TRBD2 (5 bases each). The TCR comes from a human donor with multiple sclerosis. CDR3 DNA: TGTGCCAGTAGTATCGACTACCTCAGGGCAGATACGCAGTATTTT. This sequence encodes CASSIDYLRADTQYF.